This entry lists 3 T cell receptor beta chains sequenced from one sample in a study of blood T cell repertoires in COVID-19 (dated by TCRdb to about 2020). The library was prepared using the immunoSEQ multiplex PCR assay. TCRdb retrieved this table from immuneACCESS and kept in-frame rearrangements only. Not all clones are present; in checked studies, unresolved V genes account for under half, and no reason is known for the remainder. This sample holds 100,000 to 130,000 clones; around 80% were observed only once. The biggest ten clones account for around 4.5% of the sample. The sample comprised peripheral blood. The receptors come from a man between 65 and 85 years old with acute or convalescent COVID-19.

The genes are TRBV2 and TRBJ2-7; 11 bases fit TRBD2. Trimming cost V 1 base and J 3 bases; bases outside gene matches: 2. The CDR3 is 15 amino acids. Germline values: CDR1 SNHLY, CDR2 FYNNEI. The CDR3 loop reads CASSEGLAGNYEQYF. Here the CDR3 DNA reads TGTGCCAGCAGTGAAGGACTAGCGGGGAACTACGAGCAGTACTTC.

V and J are TRBV4-3 and TRBJ1-6; 7 bases line up with TRBD1. The V gene's germline CDR1 is LGHNA and CDR2 YSLEER. CDR3 size: 15 residues. V gave up 3 bases and J gave up 4 bases; unmatched junction bases: 3. CDR3 DNA: TGCGCCAGCAGCCAGGTACAGGGGTATAATTCACCCCTCCACTTT. Its protein product is CASSQVQGYNSPLHF.

This clone has just a few counts. This chain joins TRBV27 and TRBJ2-2; possible D gene TRBD2, 5 bases. The CDR3 covers 13 residues. Per germline, CDR1 MNHEY and CDR2 SMNVEV (reference sequence). Trimming removed 10 bases from V and 1 base from J, with 10 bases in between. The CDR3 region is CATFGGNTGELFF. The CDR3, as DNA: TGTGCCACCTTTGGAGGGAACACCGGGGAGCTGTTTTTT.